A selection of T cell receptor beta chains follows, all from one sample in a study of shared clonotypes between healthy human individuals. TCRdb's table, derived via immunoSEQ multiplex PCR, lists solely in-frame clones and lacks some. The sample has about 870,000 clones; 90% to 95% are singletons. The sequenced material came from naive CD8+ T cells sorted from blood. The receptors were gathered from a man younger than 40 in good health. CDR3s include the opening cysteine and the closing phenylalanine or tryptophan. A D gene is named only where the DNA matches it firmly. Size values are once, few and many counts, or a class for expanded clones, and some rows have none.

j_call v_call d_call clone_size cdr3_nt cdr3_aa
TRBJ2-7 TRBV13 TRBD1 - TGTGCCAGCAGCGCACTTACCGGGACAGTAGGTTACGAGCAGTACTTC CASSALTGTVGYEQYF
TRBJ2-3 TRBV5-5 - - TGTGCCAGCAGCTTGGCCTCGGATACGCAGTATTTT CASSLASDTQYF
TRBJ2-5 TRBV11-2 - few TGTGCCAGCAGGACAACAGGGTTCGTAGAGACCCAGTACTTC CASRTTGFVETQYF
TRBJ2-7 TRBV11-2 - once TGTGCCAGCAGCTTAGGGCCGACGGGACCTTACTACGAGCAGTACTTC CASSLGPTGPYYEQYF
TRBJ2-7 TRBV16 - - TGTGCCAGCAGCCCCCATTACGAGCAGTACTTC CASSPHYEQYF
TRBJ2-7 TRBV10-3 - - TGTGCCATCAGTGAGTCGGCGCGAATCTACGAGCAGTACTTC CAISESARIYEQYF
TRBJ2-2 TRBV7-3 - - TGTGCCAGCAGCTTAAACCAGAACTATAGAACGAGCGGGGAGCTGTTTTTT CASSLNQNYRTSGELFF
TRBJ2-7 TRBV29-1 TRBD2 - TGCAGCGTTGAACTAGCGGGAACCTACGAGCAGTACTTC CSVELAGTYEQYF
TRBJ1-5 TRBV19 TRBD1 - TGTGCCAGTAGTCCGTACCCCTCGGGACAGGGGGCGAGGGGCAATCAGCCCCAGCATTTT CASSPYPSGQGARGNQPQHF
TRBJ1-2 TRBV19 - once TGTGCCAGTAGTCCTCAAGATGCCAGCTGGGGTTCTATGGGGTCGGGCTACACCTTC CASSPQDASWGSMGSGYTF
TRBJ2-7 TRBV28 TRBD1 - TGTGCCAGCACGACTTTACAGGGGGCTTACGAGCAGTACTTC CASTTLQGAYEQYF
TRBJ2-7 TRBV30 - once TGTGCCTGGAAGGGCGGTACAGGCCCCTACGAGCAGTACTTC CAWKGGTGPYEQYF
TRBJ1-5 TRBV30 TRBD1 - TGTGCCTGGAGTAAGGGGGCCGATCAGCCCCAGCATTTT CAWSKGADQPQHF
TRBJ2-1 TRBV29-1 - - TGCAGCGTAGCCCCCTACAATGAGCAGTTCTTC CSVAPYNEQFF
TRBJ2-7 TRBV9 - - TGTGCCAGCAGCGTAACGATCGGTGACGAGCAGTACTTC CASSVTIGDEQYF
TRBJ1-1 TRBV27 - - TGTGCCAGCAGTGTGGGGGGGCCCAACACTGAAGCTTTCTTT CASSVGGPNTEAFF
TRBJ2-2 TRBV30 TRBD2 - TGTGCCTGGAGTGCCCTGGGACTAGCGGACACCGGGGAGCTGTTTTTT CAWSALGLADTGELFF
TRBJ2-1 TRBV6-5 - - TGTGCCAGCAGTTATTCCCCCCTAACGGGAAATGAGCAGTTCTTC CASSYSPLTGNEQFF
TRBJ2-7 TRBV7-3 - - TGTGCCAGCAGCTTATGGGGTGGGGGAGCGTACGAGCAGTACTTC CASSLWGGGAYEQYF
TRBJ2-3 TRBV5-1 - - TGCGCCAGCAGCAACGACAGCACAGATACGCAGTATTTT CASSNDSTDTQYF
TRBJ2-3 TRBV7-9 TRBD2 - TGTGCCAGCAGCTCCGGGGGGGGCTCAGATACGCAGTATTTT CASSSGGGSDTQYF
TRBJ2-7 TRBV7-6 TRBD2 - TGTGCCAGCAGCTTACTGACTAGCGGGAGGACGTCTAGTGAGCAGTACTTC CASSLLTSGRTSSEQYF
TRBJ2-1 TRBV28 - - TGTGCCAGCTTCGGACGGACCTACAATGAGCAGTTCTTC CASFGRTYNEQFF
TRBJ2-7 TRBV29-1 - - TGCAGCGTTGAAGATATGGTATACGAGCAGTACTTC CSVEDMVYEQYF
TRBJ1-2 TRBV4-1 TRBD1 - TGCGCCAGCAGCCAGCGACAGGGCAGCTATGGCTACACCTTC CASSQRQGSYGYTF
TRBJ2-6 TRBV28 - - TGTGCCAGCAGTCCGTATTGGGCGGACAGTGAGCTCTCTGGGGCCAACGTCCTGACTTTC CASSPYWADSELSGANVLTF
TRBJ2-1 TRBV7-2 - - TGTGCCAGCAGCCACCAGCGGGTGAGACCCTACAATGAGCAGTTCTTC CASSHQRVRPYNEQFF